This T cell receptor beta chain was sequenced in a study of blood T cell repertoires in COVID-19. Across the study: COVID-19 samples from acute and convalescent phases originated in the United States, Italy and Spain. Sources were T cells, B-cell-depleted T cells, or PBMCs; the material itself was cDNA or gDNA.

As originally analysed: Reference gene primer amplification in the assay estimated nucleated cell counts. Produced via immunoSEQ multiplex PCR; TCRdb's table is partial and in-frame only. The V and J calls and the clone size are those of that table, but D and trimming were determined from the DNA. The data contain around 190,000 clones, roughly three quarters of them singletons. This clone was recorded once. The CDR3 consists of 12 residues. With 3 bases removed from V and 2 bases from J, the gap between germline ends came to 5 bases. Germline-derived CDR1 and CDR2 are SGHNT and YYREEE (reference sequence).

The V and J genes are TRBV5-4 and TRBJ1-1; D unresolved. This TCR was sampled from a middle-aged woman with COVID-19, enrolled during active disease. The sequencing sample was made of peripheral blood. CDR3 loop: CASSYLNTEAFF. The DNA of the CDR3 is TGTGCCAGCAGCTATCTTAACACTGAAGCTTTCTTT.